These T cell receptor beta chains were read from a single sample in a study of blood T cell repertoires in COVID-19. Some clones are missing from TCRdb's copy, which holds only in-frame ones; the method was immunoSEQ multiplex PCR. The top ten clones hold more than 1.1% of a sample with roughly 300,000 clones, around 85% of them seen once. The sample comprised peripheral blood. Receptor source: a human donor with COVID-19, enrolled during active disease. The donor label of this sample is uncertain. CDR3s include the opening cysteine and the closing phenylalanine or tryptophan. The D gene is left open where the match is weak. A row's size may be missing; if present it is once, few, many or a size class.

TGTGCCAGCAACGTCCTGACAGGGAGGAACACTGAAGCTTTCTTT CASNVLTGRNTEAFF TRBV6-5 TRBD1 TRBJ1-1 NA
TGTGCCAGCAGACGATTTGAGGGTCAGCCCCAGCATTTT CASRRFEGQPQHF TRBV7-2 NA TRBJ1-5 NA
TGTGCCAGCAGCCGGGACTTGAGGCCCCTGGGTGAGCAGTTCTTC CASSRDLRPLGEQFF TRBV3-1/TRBV3-2 NA TRBJ2-1 NA
TGTGCCAGCAGCTTGGTAGGCGGGTTAGAAGAGACCCAGTACTTC CASSLVGGLEETQYF TRBV5-4 NA TRBJ2-5 NA
TGTGCCATCAGAAAGGACAGAGTCGATGAGCAGTTCTTC CAIRKDRVDEQFF TRBV10-3 NA TRBJ2-1 once
TGCGCCAGCAGCCAAGATGCGGGGCGGAACACCATATATTTT CASSQDAGRNTIYF TRBV4-3 NA TRBJ1-3 NA
TGTGCCTGGAGTCTCGGGGGACTGAGGCACGACTATGGCTACACCTTC CAWSLGGLRHDYGYTF TRBV30 NA TRBJ1-2 NA
TGTGCCAGCAGACTACAGGGTAGCTATGGCTACACCTTC CASRLQGSYGYTF TRBV3-1/TRBV3-2 NA TRBJ1-2 NA
TGTGCCAGCAGCGTAGTCACAGGGAACTATGGCTACACCTTC CASSVVTGNYGYTF TRBV9 NA TRBJ1-2 few
TGTGCCAGCAGGCTTGGGACAGCACATGGCTACACCTTC CASRLGTAHGYTF TRBV6-6 TRBD1 TRBJ1-2 NA
TGCAGCGTTGCGGGGCCCGCGGGAAAAGAACCAGATACGCAGTATTTT CSVAGPAGKEPDTQYF TRBV29-1 NA TRBJ2-3 NA
TGTGCCAGCAGCCGGGATCTAGCGGGCACCTACGAGCAGTACTTC CASSRDLAGTYEQYF TRBV7-2 TRBD2 TRBJ2-7 NA
TGTGCCTGGAACGGGGGGAATAGCAATCAGCCCCAGCATTTT CAWNGGNSNQPQHF TRBV30 NA TRBJ1-5 NA
TGTGCCAGCTACGGGACTAGCGGGTACAATGAGCAGTTCTTC CASYGTSGYNEQFF TRBV2 TRBD2 TRBJ2-1 NA
TGTGCCAGTAGTATTACGGCAGGGAACTATGGCTACACCTTC CASSITAGNYGYTF TRBV19 NA TRBJ1-2 NA
TGCAGCGTCGCCGGACAGAATAATGAAAAACTGTTTTTT CSVAGQNNEKLFF TRBV29-1 NA TRBJ1-4 NA
TGTGCCAGCAGCTTCTCCGAGCACAATGAGCAGTTCTTC CASSFSEHNEQFF TRBV5-4 NA TRBJ2-1 NA
TGTGCCAGCAGTGACCGGCGAGGCCCCCACCCCGAGGGCAATCAGCCCCAGCATTTT CASSDRRGPHPEGNQPQHF TRBV6-1 NA TRBJ1-5 NA
TGTGCCAGCAGTTTATCAGGTGATGAGCAGTTCTTC CASSLSGDEQFF TRBV28 NA TRBJ2-1 NA
TGTGCCAGCAGCCCCGGCGCGGGGACAGGGAGTAGATTGGCTGAAGCTTTCTTT CASSPGAGTGSRLAEAFF TRBV5-4 TRBD1 TRBJ1-1 once
TGTGCCAGCTCCTTATGGGGGCCGCCGGGACAGGACAATCAGCCCCAGCATTTT CASSLWGPPGQDNQPQHF TRBV27 TRBD1 TRBJ1-5 NA
TGTGCCTGGAACCCGGACAGGGGGCGGAACACTGAAGCTTTCTTT CAWNPDRGRNTEAFF TRBV30 TRBD1 TRBJ1-1 once
TGCGCCAGCAGCTTTAGGGCTAGCGGGATTTTAGGCACAGATACGCAGTATTTT CASSFRASGILGTDTQYF TRBV5-1 TRBD2 TRBJ2-3 NA
TGTGCCATCAGTGGGCCGGGGGCTAATGAAAAACTGTTTTTT CAISGPGANEKLFF TRBV10-3 NA TRBJ1-4 NA
TGCGCCAGCAGTTACGACAGGGTGAGCAATCAGCCCCAGCATTTT CASSYDRVSNQPQHF TRBV4-1 TRBD1 TRBJ1-5 NA
TGTGCCAGCAAGAATCAGGGGTCTAATGAAAAACTGTTTTTT CASKNQGSNEKLFF TRBV2 NA TRBJ1-4 NA
TGTGCCAGCAGCGCCCCCCGGGGACTAAGCACAGATACGCAGTATTTT CASSAPRGLSTDTQYF TRBV9 TRBD2 TRBJ2-3 NA
TGTGCCAGCAGCCCACGAATCAAGACAGGGGCTGGAAACACCATATATTTT CASSPRIKTGAGNTIYF TRBV5-8 TRBD1 TRBJ1-3 NA
TGTGCTAGTGGTTTCATCGGTGGGACAGGGGAAAATCAGCCCCAGCATTTT CASGFIGGTGENQPQHF TRBV12-5 TRBD1 TRBJ1-5 NA
TGTGCCAGCACCTTGACAGGGGCCACAGATACGCAGTATTTT CASTLTGATDTQYF TRBV7-2 TRBD1 TRBJ2-3 once
TGTGCCAGCAACCCCCGGACAGTTTATTCACCCCTCCACTTT CASNPRTVYSPLHF TRBV5-6 NA TRBJ1-6 NA
TGTGCCAGCAGCTTAGCCGGGAGACGTCCCGAGCAGTACTTC CASSLAGRRPEQYF TRBV7-2 NA TRBJ2-7 NA
TGTGCCAGCTCACCAGGGGCAGGGGCAAATGAAAAACTGTTTTTT CASSPGAGANEKLFF TRBV18 NA TRBJ1-4 NA
TGCAGCGTTGAAGGCGGCAGAAACACTGAAGCTTTCTTT CSVEGGRNTEAFF TRBV29-1 NA TRBJ1-1 NA
TGTGCCAGCACCACCACTAGGGGGCGTCAGCCCCAGCATTTT CASTTTRGRQPQHF TRBV28 TRBD1 TRBJ1-5 NA
TGTGCCAGCAGTTACTCTGATCCTATCCATAATTCACCCCTCCACTTT CASSYSDPIHNSPLHF TRBV6-5 NA TRBJ1-6 NA
TGTGCCAGCAGTTACGTTCAGGGGGCAATCGTCAACGAGCAGTACTTC CASSYVQGAIVNEQYF TRBV6-2/TRBV6-3 TRBD1 TRBJ2-7 NA
TGTGCCAGCAGTTTTAGCGGGAGTTCCTACAATGAGCAGTTCTTC CASSFSGSSYNEQFF TRBV6-6 TRBD2 TRBJ2-1 NA
TGTGCCAGCAGCCAGTTAAGGGGCAGAAACACCGGGGAGCTGTTTTTT CASSQLRGRNTGELFF TRBV4-2 NA TRBJ2-2 NA
TGTGCCATCAGTGAGCGCCGGGTAATCTCCTACGAGCAGTACTTC CAISERRVISYEQYF TRBV10-3 NA TRBJ2-7 once
TGTGCCAGCATTAAGCCTGGGAGAGGGAACACTGAAGCTTTCTTT CASIKPGRGNTEAFF TRBV6-5 NA TRBJ1-1 NA
TGTGCCAGCAGCTCAGGGGGGTACACTGAAGCTTTCTTT CASSSGGYTEAFF TRBV7-2 TRBD1 TRBJ1-1 NA
TGTGCCAGCAGCACGACTAGATCTAATGAGCAGTTCTTC CASSTTRSNEQFF TRBV28 NA TRBJ2-1 NA
TGTGCCACCAGTGCCTCGTGGGTTCAGGGGAACACCGGGGAGCTGTTTTTT CATSASWVQGNTGELFF TRBV24-1 NA TRBJ2-2 NA